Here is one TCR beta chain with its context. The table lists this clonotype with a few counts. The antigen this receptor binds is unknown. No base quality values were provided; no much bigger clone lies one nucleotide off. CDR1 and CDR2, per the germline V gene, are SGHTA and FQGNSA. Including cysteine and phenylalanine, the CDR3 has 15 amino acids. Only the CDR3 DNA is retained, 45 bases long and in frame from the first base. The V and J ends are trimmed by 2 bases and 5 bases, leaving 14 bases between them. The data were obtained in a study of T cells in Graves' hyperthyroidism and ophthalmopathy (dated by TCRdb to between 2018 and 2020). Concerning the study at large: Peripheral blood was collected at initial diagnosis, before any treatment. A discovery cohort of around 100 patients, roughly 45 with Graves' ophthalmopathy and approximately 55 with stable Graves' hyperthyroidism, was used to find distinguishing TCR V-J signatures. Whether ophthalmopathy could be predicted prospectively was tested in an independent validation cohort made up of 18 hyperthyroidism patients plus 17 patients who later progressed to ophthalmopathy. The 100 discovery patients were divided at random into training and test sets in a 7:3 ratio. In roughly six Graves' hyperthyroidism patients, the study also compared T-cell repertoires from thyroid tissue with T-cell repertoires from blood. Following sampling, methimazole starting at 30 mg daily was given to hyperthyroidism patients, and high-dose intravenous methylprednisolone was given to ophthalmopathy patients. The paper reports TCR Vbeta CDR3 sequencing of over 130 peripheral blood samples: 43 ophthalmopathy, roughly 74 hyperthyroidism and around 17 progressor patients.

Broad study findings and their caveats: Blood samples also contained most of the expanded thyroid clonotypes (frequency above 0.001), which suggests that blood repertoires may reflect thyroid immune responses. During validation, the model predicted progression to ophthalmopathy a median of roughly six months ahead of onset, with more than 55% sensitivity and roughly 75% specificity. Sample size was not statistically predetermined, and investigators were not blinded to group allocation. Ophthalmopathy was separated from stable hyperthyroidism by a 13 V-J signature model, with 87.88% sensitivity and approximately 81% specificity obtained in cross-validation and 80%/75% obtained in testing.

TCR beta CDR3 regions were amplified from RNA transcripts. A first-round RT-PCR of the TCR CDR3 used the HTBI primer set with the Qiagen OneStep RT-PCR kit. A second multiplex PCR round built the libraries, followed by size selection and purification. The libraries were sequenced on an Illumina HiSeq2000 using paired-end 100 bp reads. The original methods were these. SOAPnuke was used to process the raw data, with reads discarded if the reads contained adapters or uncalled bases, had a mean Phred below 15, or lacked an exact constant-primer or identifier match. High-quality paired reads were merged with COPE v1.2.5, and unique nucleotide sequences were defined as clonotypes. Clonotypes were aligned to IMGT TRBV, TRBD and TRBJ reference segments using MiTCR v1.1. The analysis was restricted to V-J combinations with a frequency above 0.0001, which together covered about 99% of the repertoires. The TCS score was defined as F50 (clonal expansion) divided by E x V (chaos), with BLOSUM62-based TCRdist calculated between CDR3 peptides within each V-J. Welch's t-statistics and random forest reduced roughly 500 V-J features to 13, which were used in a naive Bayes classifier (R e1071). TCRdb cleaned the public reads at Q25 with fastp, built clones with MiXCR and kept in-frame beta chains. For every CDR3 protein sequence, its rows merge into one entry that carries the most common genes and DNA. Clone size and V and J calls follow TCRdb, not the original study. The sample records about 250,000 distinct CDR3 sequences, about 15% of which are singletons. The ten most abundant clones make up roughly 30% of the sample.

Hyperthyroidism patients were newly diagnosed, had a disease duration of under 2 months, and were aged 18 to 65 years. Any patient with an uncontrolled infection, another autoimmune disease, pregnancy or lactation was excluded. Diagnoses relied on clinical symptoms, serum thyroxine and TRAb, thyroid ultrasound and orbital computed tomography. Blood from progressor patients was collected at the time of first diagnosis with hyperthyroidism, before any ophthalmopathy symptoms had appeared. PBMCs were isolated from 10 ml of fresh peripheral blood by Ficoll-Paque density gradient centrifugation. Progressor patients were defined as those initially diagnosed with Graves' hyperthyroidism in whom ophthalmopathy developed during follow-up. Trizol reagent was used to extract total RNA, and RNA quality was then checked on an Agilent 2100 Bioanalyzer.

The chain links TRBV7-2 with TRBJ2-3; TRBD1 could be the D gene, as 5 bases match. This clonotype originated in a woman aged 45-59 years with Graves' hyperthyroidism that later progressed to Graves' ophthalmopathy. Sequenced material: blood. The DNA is TGTGCCAGCAGCTTATCGGTCAGTAGGGGAGATACGCAGTATTTT. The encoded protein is CASSLSVSRGDTQYF. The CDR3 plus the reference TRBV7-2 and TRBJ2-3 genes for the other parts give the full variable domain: GAGVSQSPSNKVTEKGKDVELRCDPISGHTALYWYRQSLGQGLEFLIYFQGNSAPDKSGLPSDRFSAERTGGSVSTLTIQRTQQEDSAVYLCASSLSVSRGDTQYFGPGTRLTVL.